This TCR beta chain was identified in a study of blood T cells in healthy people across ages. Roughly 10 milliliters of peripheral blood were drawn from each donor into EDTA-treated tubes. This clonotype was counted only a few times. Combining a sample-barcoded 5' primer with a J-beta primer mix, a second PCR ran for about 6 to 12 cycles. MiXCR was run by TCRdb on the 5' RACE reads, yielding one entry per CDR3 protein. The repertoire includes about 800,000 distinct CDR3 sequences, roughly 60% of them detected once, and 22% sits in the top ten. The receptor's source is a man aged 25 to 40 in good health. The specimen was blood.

The CDR3 here is CSVADNPYNEQFF. The CDR3 DNA reads TGCAGCGTTGCAGATAACCCCTACAATGAGCAGTTCTTC. This chain uses TRBV29-1 with TRBJ2-1; no firm D call. The CDR3 totals 13 residues. V was clipped by 4 bases and J by 2 bases, with 9 bases between them. In germline, CDR1 is SQVTM, CDR2 ANQGSEA.